This TCR beta chain was profiled in a study of post-analysis software for immune sequencing data (dated by TCRdb to about 2015). In terms of the full investigation: Disease courses on record covered relapsing-remitting, secondary progressive and progressive-relapsing multiple sclerosis, though some patients had no subtype annotation. The patient repertoires were set against under 13 previously published healthy control repertoires from donors whose ages ranged from about 6 to 25 years. A subset of samples was prepared in parallel using single-end sample barcoding, then pooled and co-amplified after Illumina adapter ligation.

This clonotype was observed a few times. Its antigen is not yet known. No per-base quality is available; no much larger clone lies one base away. Trimming removed 4 bases from V and 2 bases from J, leaving 14 bases between the germline ends. The germline V gene provides CDR1 SGHRS and CDR2 YFSETQ. The CDR3 goes from the cysteine to the phenylalanine over 15 residues. Just CDR3 DNA is preserved here, 45 bases in frame from base 1. TCR beta repertoires were profiled from peripheral blood of more than ten young patients with multiple sclerosis to demonstrate the VDJtools post-analysis software. The multiple sclerosis patients were children and adolescents ranging in age from 6 to 15 years. Results the study describes overall, beyond this receptor: Several TRBV segments, including TRBV5-6, TRBV5-1 and TRBV20-1, were significantly more frequent in patients than controls. Compared with controls, multiple sclerosis patients had significantly lower normalized Chao1 diversity, a finding suggesting substantial peripheral T-cell clonal expansion. Direct clustering with F measure revealed strong co-clustering of samples prepared in the same batch, which led to a batch-effect correction. The control group was slightly older than the multiple sclerosis patient group.

The method was PCR. Sequenced using an Illumina HiSeq 2500. Unique molecular identifiers were incorporated into TCR beta cDNA libraries to reduce PCR and sequencing biases. Roughly 0.5 million cDNA molecules were obtained per 1 to 10 million input T cells, so each molecule approximated one T cell. The patient libraries were prepared and sequenced with the same protocol used for the earlier healthy control dataset. Within a given batch, samples were prepared together, multiplexed and sequenced on the same HiSeq lane. In the source study's methods: MIGEC handled the raw barcoded reads, throwing out single-read molecular identifier groups before consensus assembly and CDR3 extraction. VDJtools was used for post-analysis of the clonotype tables, and diversity was normalized by down-sampling every dataset to the size of the smallest sample. Repertoire overlap clustering matched CDR3 amino acid but not nucleotide sequences to correct batch-related cross-sample contamination. TCRdb's own reprocessing of the public reads used fastp at Q25 and MiXCR and kept productive beta chains. Each entry merges the rows of one CDR3 protein and shows their most common DNA and genes. The V and J calls shown here were made by TCRdb, not taken from the authors' results. This sample has about 200,000 distinct CDR3 sequences in its table, and 29% of those were observed once. The top ten constitute 3% to 3.5% of the sample.

The clonotype was recovered from a girl under 18 with multiple sclerosis. Source material: blood. The chain is made from TRBV5-1 and TRBJ2-3; possibly the D gene is TRBD1, per 6 matching bases. CDR3 reads: CASSGSGVDTDTQYF. The DNA reads as follows: TGCGCCAGCAGCGGATCAGGGGTTGACACAGATACGCAGTATTTT.